The source of this TCR beta chain is a study of T cells after yellow fever vaccination. V lost 6 bases to trimming and J lost 6 bases, with 14 bases between them. The CDR3 runs to 13 residues. Per germline, CDR1 MNHNS and CDR2 SASEGT. TCRdb itself ran the 5' RACE reads through MiXCR, one entry per CDR3 protein. The sample has around 350,000 distinct CDR3 sequences, under 14% seen once; the top ten hold around 20%. The sequences come from PBMCs, collected on the day of the first yellow fever vaccination. The chain couples TRBV6-1 to TRBJ1-2; perhaps TRBD1 as D (5 bases). This clonotype was obtained from a man aged 18-30 years who received the YFV17D yellow fever vaccine. CDR3 bases: TGTGCCAGCAGCCTCAGGGATCTGGATGGCTACACCTTC. Its protein product is CASSLRDLDGYTF.